This is a list of T cell receptor beta chains from one sample in a study of T cell responses to AZD1222 COVID-19 vaccine. Sequencing was performed with immunoSEQ multiplex PCR; in TCRdb, only in-frame clones are kept and a portion is missing. The table lists 130,000 or so clones, over 85% of them singletons. The sequenced sample was peripheral blood, obtained on day 0 of AZD1222 vaccination. The receptors originated from an adult in good health. The CDR3 runs from the conserved cysteine through the conserved F or W. The order of the fields is clone size, V gene, J gene, D gene, CDR3 protein, CDR3 DNA. D genes are given only for firm matches. Not every row has a clone size; where given, it reads once, few, many or a size class.

.,TRBV7-9,TRBJ1-4,.,CASSRGTVNEKLFF,TGTGCCAGCAGCCGCGGGACCGTTAATGAAAAACTGTTTTTT
.,TRBV9,TRBJ2-1,TRBD2,CASSESGRARNEQFF,TGTGCCAGCAGCGAGAGCGGGAGGGCCCGAAATGAGCAGTTCTTC
.,TRBV29-1,TRBJ2-1,TRBD1,CSHRDRLHEQFF,TGCAGCCATCGGGACAGGTTGCATGAGCAGTTCTTC
once,TRBV29-1,TRBJ2-7,.,CSALVGNYEQYF,TGCAGCGCATTAGTGGGAAATTACGAGCAGTACTTC
.,TRBV19,TRBJ2-5,.,CASSPMAGRETQYF,TGTGCCAGTAGTCCAATGGCGGGGCGAGAGACCCAGTACTTC
.,TRBV7-6,TRBJ2-2,TRBD1,CASSPRTGDRTGELFF,TGTGCCAGCAGCCCACGGACAGGGGACAGGACCGGGGAGCTGTTTTTT
.,TRBV11-2,TRBJ2-7,TRBD2,CASSFRTSVYEQYF,TGTGCCAGCAGCTTCCGGACTAGCGTCTACGAGCAGTACTTC
.,TRBV5-1,TRBJ2-7,TRBD2,CASSLGRGLAGGTYEQYF,TGCGCCAGCAGCTTGGGACGCGGACTAGCGGGGGGGACCTACGAGCAGTACTTC
.,TRBV9,TRBJ2-7,.,CASSDRDQPSYEQYF,TGTGCCAGCAGCGACCGGGACCAACCCTCCTACGAGCAGTACTTC
.,TRBV19,TRBJ2-7,TRBD2,CASSTIPGRSWDEQYF,TGTGCCAGTAGTACTATTCCCGGGAGGTCCTGGGACGAGCAGTACTTC
.,TRBV28,TRBJ1-2,.,CASSIRQTNYGYTF,TGTGCCAGCAGCATTAGACAGACTAACTATGGCTACACCTTC
.,TRBV7-9,TRBJ1-1,.,CASSLGGSLSTEAFF,TGTGCCAGCAGCTTAGGGGGTTCTTTGAGCACTGAAGCTTTCTTT
.,TRBV2,TRBJ1-4,TRBD1,CASDRGEAEKLFF,TGTGCCAGCGACAGGGGGGAAGCGGAAAAACTGTTTTTT
.,TRBV11-1,TRBJ2-5,.,CASSFGETQYF,TGTGCCAGCAGCTTTGGCGAGACCCAGTACTTC
.,TRBV18,TRBJ1-6,TRBD1,CASSPRAGGESNSPLHF,TGTGCCAGCTCACCGCGGGCAGGGGGCGAGTCGAATTCACCCCTCCACTTT
.,TRBV27,TRBJ1-2,.,CASSLRRGRSYGYTF,TGTGCCAGCAGTTTAAGAAGAGGTCGGAGCTATGGCTACACCTTC
.,TRBV6-5,TRBJ2-1,TRBD2,CASSYARPGGEQFF,TGTGCCAGCAGTTACGCTCGTCCGGGGGGTGAGCAGTTCTTC